The T cell receptor beta chain described here comes from a study of molecular identifiers for immune sequencing clone quantification. At the level of the study: Replicate experiments divided RNA from about 21,000 or 97,000 naive CD8 cells into five parts and sequenced four.

Generation of bulk TCR libraries relied on previously described methods and listed TCR primers. One entry per CDR3 protein, called by TCRdb with MiXCR from the PCR reads. This sample has about 500,000 distinct CDR3 sequences, with about 25% found just once. As for this clonotype: What it binds is unknown.

The CDR3 is 15 residues long. V shed 5 bases and J shed 1 base, with 11 bases lying between them. In germline, CDR1 is KGHDR, CDR2 SFDVKD. Findings and caveats of the study: Whereas clones above 20 RNA copies held under 1% of naive-cell molecules, they held over 97% of effector molecules.

Naive CD8 T cells were picked out by sorting for CD8+CD4-CCR7+CD45RA+. The receptor comes from a human donor in good health. Some libraries in this study had Jurkat cell RNA spiked in. The V call is TRBV24-1, the J call TRBJ1-5; tentative D call: TRBD1 (6 bases). The sequencing input was naive CD8+ T cells from blood, with Jurkat cell RNA spiked in. The subset here: FACS-sorted CD8+CD4-CCR7+CD45RA+ naive T cells. CDR3 amino acids: CATSGGGGSNQPQHF. CDR3 nucleotides: TGTGCCACCAGTGGTGGGGGGGGCAGCAATCAGCCCCAGCATTTT.